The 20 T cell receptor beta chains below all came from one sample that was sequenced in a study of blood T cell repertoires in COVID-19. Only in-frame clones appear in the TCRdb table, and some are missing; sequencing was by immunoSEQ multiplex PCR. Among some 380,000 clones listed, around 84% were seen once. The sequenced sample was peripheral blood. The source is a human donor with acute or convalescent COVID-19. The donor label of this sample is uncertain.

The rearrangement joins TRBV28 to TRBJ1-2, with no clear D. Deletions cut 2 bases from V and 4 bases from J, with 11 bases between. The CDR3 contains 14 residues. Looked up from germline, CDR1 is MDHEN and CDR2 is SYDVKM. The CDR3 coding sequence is TGTGCCAGCAGTTTACACGGTAGCAGCTATGGCTACACCTTC. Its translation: CASSLHGSSYGYTF.

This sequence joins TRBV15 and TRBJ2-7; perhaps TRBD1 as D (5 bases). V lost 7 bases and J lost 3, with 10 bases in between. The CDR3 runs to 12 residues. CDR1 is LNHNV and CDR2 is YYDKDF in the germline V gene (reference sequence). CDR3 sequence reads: CATTSQGYEQYF. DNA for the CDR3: TGTGCCACCACCTCTCAGGGCTACGAGCAGTACTTC.

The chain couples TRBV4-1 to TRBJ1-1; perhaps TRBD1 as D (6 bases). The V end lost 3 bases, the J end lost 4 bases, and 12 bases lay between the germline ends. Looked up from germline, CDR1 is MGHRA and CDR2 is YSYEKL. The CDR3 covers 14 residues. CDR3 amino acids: CASSHQTGPTEAFF. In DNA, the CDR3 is TGCGCCAGCAGCCACCAGACAGGCCCCACTGAAGCTTTCTTT.

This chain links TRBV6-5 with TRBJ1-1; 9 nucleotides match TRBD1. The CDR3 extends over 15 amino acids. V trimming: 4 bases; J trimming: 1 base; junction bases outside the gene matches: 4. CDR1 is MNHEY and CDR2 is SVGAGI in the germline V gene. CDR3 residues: CASSWDRASNTEAFF. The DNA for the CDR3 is TGTGCCAGCAGTTGGGACAGGGCCTCGAACACTGAAGCTTTCTTT.

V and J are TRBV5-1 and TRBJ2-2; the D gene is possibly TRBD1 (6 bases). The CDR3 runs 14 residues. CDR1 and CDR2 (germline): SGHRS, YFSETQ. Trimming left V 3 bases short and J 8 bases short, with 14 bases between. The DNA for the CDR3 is TGCGCCAGCAGCTCACAGGGTATCGTAGGGGAGCTGTTTTTT. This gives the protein CASSSQGIVGELFF.

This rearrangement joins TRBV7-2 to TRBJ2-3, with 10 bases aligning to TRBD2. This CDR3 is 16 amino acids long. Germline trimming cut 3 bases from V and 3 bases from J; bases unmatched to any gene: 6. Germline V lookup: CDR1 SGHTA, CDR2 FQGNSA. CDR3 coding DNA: TGTGCCAGCAGCTTCCTAGCGGGAGTGGGGACAGATACGCAGTATTTT. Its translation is CASSFLAGVGTDTQYF.

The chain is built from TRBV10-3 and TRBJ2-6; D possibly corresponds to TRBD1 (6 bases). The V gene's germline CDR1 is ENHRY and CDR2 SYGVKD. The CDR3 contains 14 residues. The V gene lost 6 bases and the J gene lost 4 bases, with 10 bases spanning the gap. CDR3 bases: TGTGCCATCAGCGCAGGGGAGGGGGCCAACGTCCTGACTTTC. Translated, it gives CAISAGEGANVLTF.

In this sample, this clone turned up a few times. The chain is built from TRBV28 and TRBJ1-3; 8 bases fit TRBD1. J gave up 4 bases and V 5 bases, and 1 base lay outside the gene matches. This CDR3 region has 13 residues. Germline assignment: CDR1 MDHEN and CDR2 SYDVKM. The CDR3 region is CASSTGGGNTIYF. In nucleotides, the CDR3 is TGTGCCAGCAGTACAGGGGGGGGAAACACCATATATTTT.

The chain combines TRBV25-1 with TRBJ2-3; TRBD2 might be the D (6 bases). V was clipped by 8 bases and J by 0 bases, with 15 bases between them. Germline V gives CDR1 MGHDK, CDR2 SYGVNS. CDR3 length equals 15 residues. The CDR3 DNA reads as TGTGCCAGCCATGACTGGGGGGAAAGCACAGATACGCAGTATTTT. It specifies CASHDWGESTDTQYF.

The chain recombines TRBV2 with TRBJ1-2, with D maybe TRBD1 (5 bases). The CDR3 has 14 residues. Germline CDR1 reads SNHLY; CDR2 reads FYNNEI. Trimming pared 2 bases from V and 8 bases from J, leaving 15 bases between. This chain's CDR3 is CASSERRGAQGYTF. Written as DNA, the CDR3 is TGTGCCAGCAGTGAAAGGCGGGGCGCGCAAGGCTACACCTTC.

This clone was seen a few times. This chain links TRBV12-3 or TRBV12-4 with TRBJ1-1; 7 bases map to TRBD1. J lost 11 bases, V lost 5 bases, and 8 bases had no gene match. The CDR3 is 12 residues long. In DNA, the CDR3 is TGTGCCAGCAGTCCCGGACAGGTTACGGCTTTCTTT. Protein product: CASSPGQVTAFF.

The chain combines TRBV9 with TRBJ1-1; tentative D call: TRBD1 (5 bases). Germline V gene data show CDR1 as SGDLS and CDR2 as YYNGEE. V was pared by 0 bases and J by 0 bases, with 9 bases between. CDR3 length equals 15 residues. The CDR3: CASSVEGRMNTEAFF. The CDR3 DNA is TGTGCCAGCAGCGTAGAGGGGCGGATGAACACTGAAGCTTTCTTT.

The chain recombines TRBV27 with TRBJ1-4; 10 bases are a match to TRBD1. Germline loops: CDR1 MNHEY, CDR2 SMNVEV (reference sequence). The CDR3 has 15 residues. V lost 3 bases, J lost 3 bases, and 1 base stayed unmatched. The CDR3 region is CASSLDRGANEKLFF. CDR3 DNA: TGTGCCAGCAGTTTGGACAGGGGGGCTAATGAAAAACTGTTTTTT.

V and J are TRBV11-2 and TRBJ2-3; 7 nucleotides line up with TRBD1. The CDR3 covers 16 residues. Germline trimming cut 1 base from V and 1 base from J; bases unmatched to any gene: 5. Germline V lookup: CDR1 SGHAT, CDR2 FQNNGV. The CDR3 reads CASSLVAGGGTDTQYF. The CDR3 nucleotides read TGTGCCAGCAGCTTAGTCGCAGGGGGTGGCACAGATACGCAGTATTTT.

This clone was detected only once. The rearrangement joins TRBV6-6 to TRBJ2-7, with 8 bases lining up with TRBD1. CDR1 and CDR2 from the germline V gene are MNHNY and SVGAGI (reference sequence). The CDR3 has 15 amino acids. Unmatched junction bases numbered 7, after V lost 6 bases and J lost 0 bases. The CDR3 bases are TGTGCCAGCAGACGCGACAGGGGCACCTCCTACGAGCAGTACTTC. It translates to CASRRDRGTSYEQYF.

CDR3 sequence reads: CASSPGQGPQPQHF. The CDR3 nucleotides read TGCGCCAGCAGCCCCGGACAGGGTCCTCAGCCCCAGCATTTT. The V gene is TRBV4-1, the J gene TRBJ1-5; 8 nucleotides agree with TRBD1. The germline V gene encodes CDR1 MGHRA and CDR2 YSYEKL. The CDR3 is 14 residues long. The junction had 5 bases not matched to a gene; V was cut back by 4 bases and J by 6 bases.

CDR3 nucleotides: TGCGCCAGCAGCCGGGACACCCCGGGTGAAAAACTGTTTTTT. It encodes CASSRDTPGEKLFF. The chain is built from TRBV5-1 and TRBJ1-4, with TRBD1 as a possible D gene (6 bases). Germline-derived CDR1 and CDR2 are SGHRS and YFSETQ. The CDR3 sequence is 14 residues long. The V end was cut by 4 bases, the J end by 7 bases, with 14 bases between.

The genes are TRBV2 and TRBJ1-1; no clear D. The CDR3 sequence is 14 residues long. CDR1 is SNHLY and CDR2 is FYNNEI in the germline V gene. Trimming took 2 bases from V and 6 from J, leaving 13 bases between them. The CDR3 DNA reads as TGTGCCAGCAGTGAAACGGCGGCGAGCTCTGAAGCTTTCTTT. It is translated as CASSETAASSEAFF.

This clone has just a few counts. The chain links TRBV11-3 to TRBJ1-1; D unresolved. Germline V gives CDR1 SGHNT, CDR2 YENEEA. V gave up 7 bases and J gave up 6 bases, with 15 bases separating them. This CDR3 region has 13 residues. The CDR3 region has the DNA TGTGCCAGCACGAGCCCCCATACCCCTGAAGCTTTCTTT. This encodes CASTSPHTPEAFF.

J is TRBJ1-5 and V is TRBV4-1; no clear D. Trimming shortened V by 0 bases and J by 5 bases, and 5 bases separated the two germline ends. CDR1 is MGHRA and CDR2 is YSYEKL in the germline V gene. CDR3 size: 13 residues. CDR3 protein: CASSQDPDQPQHF. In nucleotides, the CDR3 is TGCGCCAGCAGCCAAGATCCAGATCAGCCCCAGCATTTT.